This T cell receptor (beta chain) was sequenced during a study of T cell responses to AZD1222 COVID-19 vaccine. Looking at the study overall: Second doses were pooled across both intervals (about 4 or about 12 weeks).

Notes on the study in general: Donors were mostly white British, more females; clonal diversity possibly underestimated.

This CDR3 is 13 amino acids long. The V gene's germline CDR1 is LGHDT and CDR2 YNNKEL (reference sequence). V was trimmed by 0 bases and J by 7 bases, leaving 9 bases between them. Some clones are missing from TCRdb's copy, which holds only in-frame ones; the method was immunoSEQ multiplex PCR. The table has more than 85,000 clones, around 90% seen once. On this clone itself: The antigen is unknown.

The receptor's source is an adult in good health. Sequenced here: peripheral blood, sampled on day 0 of AZD1222 vaccination. V is TRBV3-1 (or the pseudogene TRBV3-2) and J is TRBJ1-2; the D gene is possibly TRBD1 (5 bases). This CDR3 reads CASSQDSRGGYTF. CDR3 sequence (DNA): TGTGCCAGCAGCCAAGATAGTAGGGGTGGCTACACCTTC.